These 5 T cell receptor beta chains share one sample of origin, sequenced in a study of blood T cell repertoires in COVID-19. Here immunoSEQ multiplex PCR was the method, and the copy in TCRdb shows in-frame clones only, minus some. The profile shows about 180,000 clones, 70% to 90% of them singletons. The sample consisted of peripheral blood. These receptors were collected from a man in his 60s with acute or convalescent COVID-19.

The chain uses TRBV10-3 and TRBJ2-1; 7 bases agree with TRBD2. The CDR3 loop spans 16 amino acids. Germline loops: CDR1 ENHRY, CDR2 SYGVKD. Trimming cost V 0 bases and J 6 bases; bases outside gene matches: 8. CDR3 residues: CAISESGSLAANEQFF. In DNA form, the CDR3 reads TGTGCCATCAGTGAGTCAGGTTCGCTAGCGGCCAATGAGCAGTTCTTC.

This clone came up once. The V gene is TRBV27, the J gene TRBJ2-3, with D tentatively TRBD2 (6 bases). CDR3 length: 16 residues. Germline lookup yields CDR1 MNHEY and CDR2 SMNVEV (reference sequence). V was shortened by 5 bases and J by 0 bases, with 15 bases between the two germline ends. The DNA for the CDR3 is TGTGCCAGCAGTGTGGGAAGCGGGCGTAGCACAGATACGCAGTATTTT. Translation gives CASSVGSGRSTDTQYF.

V and J are TRBV5-4 and TRBJ2-2; the match to TRBD2 covers 11 bases. The germline V gene has CDR1 SGHNT and CDR2 YYREEE (reference sequence). The CDR3 consists of 18 residues. The V segment lost 0 bases and the J segment 2 bases; nucleotides outside the gene matches: 6. The CDR3 nucleotides read TGTGCCAGCAGCTTGGGTACTAGCGGGGGAACCAACACCGGGGAGCTGTTTTTT. Protein sequence: CASSLGTSGGTNTGELFF.

The V and J genes are TRBV3-1 (or the pseudogene TRBV3-2) and TRBJ1-3; D might be TRBD1 (5 bases). The CDR3 covers 16 residues. V was clipped by 3 bases and J by 0 bases, with 12 bases between them. Germline CDR1 is LGHDT and CDR2 is YNNKEL (reference sequence). The CDR3 DNA reads as TGTGCCAGCAGCCAGGGCCCGCAGGGCTCTGGAAACACCATATATTTT. It specifies CASSQGPQGSGNTIYF.

The J gene is TRBJ1-2, the V gene TRBV10-3, with D possibly TRBD1 on 5 matching bases. Germline V lookup: CDR1 ENHRY, CDR2 SYGVKD. The CDR3 loop spans 12 amino acids. V lost 6 bases, J lost 9 bases, and 14 bases lay in between. CDR3 sequence (DNA): TGTGCCATCAGCGCCGAGGCAGGGAGCTACACCTTC. This sequence encodes CAISAEAGSYTF.